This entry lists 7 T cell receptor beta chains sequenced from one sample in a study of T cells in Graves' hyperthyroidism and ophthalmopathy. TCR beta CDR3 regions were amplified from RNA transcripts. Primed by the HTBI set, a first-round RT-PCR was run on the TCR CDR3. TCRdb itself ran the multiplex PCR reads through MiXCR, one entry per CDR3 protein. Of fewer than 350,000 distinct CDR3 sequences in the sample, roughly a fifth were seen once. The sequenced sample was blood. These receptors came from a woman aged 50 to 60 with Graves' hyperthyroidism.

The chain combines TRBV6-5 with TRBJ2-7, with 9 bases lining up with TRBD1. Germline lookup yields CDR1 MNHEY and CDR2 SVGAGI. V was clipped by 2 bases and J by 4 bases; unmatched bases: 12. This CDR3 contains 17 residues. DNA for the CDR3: TGTGCCAGCAGTTACCCGACACAGGGGGCCGAGTTGTACGAGCAGTACTTC. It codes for CASSYPTQGAELYEQYF.

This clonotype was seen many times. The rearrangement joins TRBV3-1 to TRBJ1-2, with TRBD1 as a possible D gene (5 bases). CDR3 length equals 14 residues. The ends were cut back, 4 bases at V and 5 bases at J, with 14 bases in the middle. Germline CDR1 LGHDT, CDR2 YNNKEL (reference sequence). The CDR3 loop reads CASSPAGSEYGYTF. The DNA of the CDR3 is TGTGCCAGCAGCCCCGCAGGGTCCGAGTATGGCTACACCTTC.

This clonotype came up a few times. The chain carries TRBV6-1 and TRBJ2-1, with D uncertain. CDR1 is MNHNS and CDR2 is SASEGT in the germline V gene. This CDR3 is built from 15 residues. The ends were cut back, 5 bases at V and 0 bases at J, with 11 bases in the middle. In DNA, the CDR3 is TGTGCCAGCAGTTTTCGACGGACCTCCTACAATGAGCAGTTCTTC. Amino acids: CASSFRRTSYNEQFF.

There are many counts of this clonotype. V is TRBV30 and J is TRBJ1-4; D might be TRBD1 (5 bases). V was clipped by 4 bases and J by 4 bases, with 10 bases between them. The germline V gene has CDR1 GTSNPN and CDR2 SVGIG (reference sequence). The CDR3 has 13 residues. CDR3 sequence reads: CAWTGNRNEKLFF. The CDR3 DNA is TGTGCCTGGACAGGGAATCGTAATGAAAAACTGTTTTTT.

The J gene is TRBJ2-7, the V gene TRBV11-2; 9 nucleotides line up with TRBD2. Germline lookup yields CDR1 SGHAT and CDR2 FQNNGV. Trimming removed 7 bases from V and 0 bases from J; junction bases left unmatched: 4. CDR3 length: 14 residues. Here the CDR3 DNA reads TGTGCCAGCACCCTAGCGGGGAGCTCCTACGAGCAGTACTTC. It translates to CASTLAGSSYEQYF.

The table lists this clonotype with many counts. The CDR3 reads CASRQGMDSNQPQHF. The CDR3 DNA reads TGTGCCAGTAGACAGGGCATGGATAGCAATCAGCCCCAGCATTTT. J is TRBJ1-5 and V is TRBV19; D is possibly TRBD1 (6 bases). Germline V gene data show CDR1 as LNHDA and CDR2 as SQIVND (reference sequence). The CDR3 is 15 amino acids. V was trimmed by 6 bases and J by 0 bases, leaving 12 bases between them.

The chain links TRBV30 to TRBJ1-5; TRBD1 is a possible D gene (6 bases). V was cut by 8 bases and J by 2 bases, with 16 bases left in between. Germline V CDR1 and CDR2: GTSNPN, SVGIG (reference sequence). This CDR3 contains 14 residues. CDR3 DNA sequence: TGTGCCCACTCAAGGGCAGGGGGCAATCAGCCCCAGCATTTT. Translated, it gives CAHSRAGGNQPQHF.